Given below is one TCR beta chain in context. This sample was included in a study of blood T cell repertoires in COVID-19. Study in general: COVID-19 samples, acute and convalescent, were from the United States, Italy and Spain.

Authors' methods: Amplification with reference gene primers provided the estimates of nucleated cell counts. Sequenced by immunoSEQ multiplex PCR; TCRdb stores in-frame clones only, minus some. D and trimming were read from the DNA, whereas the V and J calls and clone size are those reported in that table. The table records about 270,000 clones, approximately 91% of them present only once. The V and J ends lost 4 bases and 4 bases, in that order; junction bases with no gene match: 2. Germline CDR1 is SGHRS and CDR2 is YFSETQ. The CDR3 totals 13 residues. The sequencing input was PBMCs or T cells enriched from blood (not recorded which). This rearrangement joins TRBV5-1 to TRBJ1-2; 9 bases map to TRBD1. The sequence was obtained from a woman aged 40 to 49 with acute COVID-19. CDR3 protein: CASSDRGSYGYTF. In DNA, the CDR3 is TGCGCCAGCAGCGACAGGGGGTCCTATGGCTACACCTTC. Together with reference TRBV5-1 and TRBJ1-2, the CDR3 gives the full variable domain: KAGVTQTPRYLIKTRGQQVTLSCSPISGHRSVSWYQQTPGQGLQFLFEYFSETQRNKGNFPGRFSGRQFSNSRSEMNVSTLELGDSALYLCASSDRGSYGYTFGSGTRLTVV.